This entry features one TCR beta chain sequence. Its antigen is undetermined. The sample is drawn from a study of chemoradiotherapy in HPV16-positive cancers. Across the whole study: Functional T-cell assays on two HPV16-positive patients' cells defined candidate HPV-specific clones and common TCR motifs. Study-wide points: In HPV16-positive patients, HPV-responsive T-cell expansion tracked better recurrence-free survival. During treatment, candidate HPV-specific clones and E7-related motifs expanded in tumor.

Measured with immunoSEQ multiplex PCR; TCRdb has only the in-frame clones, and not every one. The sample yields roughly 16,000 clones, more than 85% seen once. This CDR3 has 13 amino acids. Germline CDR1 is MGHRA and CDR2 is YSYEKL. V was trimmed by 7 bases and J by 8 bases, leaving 14 bases between them. Repeated repertoire sampling spanned the course of chemoradiotherapy. The clonotype was recovered from a human donor with HPV-associated anogenital cancer. Sequencing was performed on blood, taken from a patient who underwent chemoradiotherapy. The V gene is TRBV4-1, the J gene TRBJ2-2, with D possibly TRBD1 on 6 matching bases. CDR3 bases: TGCGCCAGCACACAATTGGGGGCGGGGGAGCTGTTTTTT. It encodes CASTQLGAGELFF.